Listed below are T cell receptor beta chains from one sample, sequenced in a study of radiotherapy plus CTLA-4 blockade in lung cancer. Some clones are missing from TCRdb's copy, which holds only in-frame ones; the method was immunoSEQ multiplex PCR. The table records more than 95,000 clones, roughly 74% of them present only once. Sequences were derived from peripheral blood, sampled from a patient treated with radiotherapy plus ipilimumab. Receptors were obtained from a human donor with non-small cell lung cancer who had a partial response to radiotherapy plus ipilimumab. Some clones in this sample may be carry-over from other donors' samples. Both conserved end residues are part of each CDR3. A D gene is named only where the DNA matches it firmly. Not all rows give a size; the values are once, few, many and, for expanded clones, a class.

d_gene	abundance	v_gene	j_gene	CDR3nt	CDR3aa
TRBD2	.	TRBV28	TRBJ2-4	TGTGCCAGCACCGGCCCCAGGCTAGCGGGGTTTATTCAGTACTTC	CASTGPRLAGFIQYF
.	once	TRBV9	TRBJ1-6	TGTGCCAGCAGCGTAGATCGAGGTTCACCCCTCCACTTT	CASSVDRGSPLHF
TRBD2	once	TRBV4-3	TRBJ2-3	TGCGCCAGCAGCCAAGATTATATAGAGACTAGCGTTGTCGATACGCAGTATTTT	CASSQDYIETSVVDTQYF
TRBD2	.	TRBV5-1	TRBJ2-3	TGCGCCAGCAGCACCCCGGGACTAGCGGGCACAGATACGCAGTATTTT	CASSTPGLAGTDTQYF
.	.	TRBV14	TRBJ1-1	TGTGCCAGCAGCCAAGAGCGGACAACTGAAGCTTTCTTT	CASSQERTTEAFF
TRBD2	.	TRBV7-3	TRBJ2-1	TGTGCCAGCAGCAGAGATAGCGGGAGAGTGAGGGAGCAGTTCTTC	CASSRDSGRVREQFF
.	.	TRBV28	TRBJ1-1	TGTGCCAGCAGCCTTACCGCCAGGGGCACTGAAGCTTTCTTT	CASSLTARGTEAFF
TRBD2	once	TRBV4-2	TRBJ2-7	TGTGCCAGCAGCCCACTAGCGGGAGGGCACTACGAGCAGTACTTC	CASSPLAGGHYEQYF
TRBD1	.	TRBV6-6	TRBJ1-4	TGTGCCAGCACCCCGTGGGGGGCAGGGGGGGAAAAACTGTTTTTT	CASTPWGAGGEKLFF
TRBD2	.	TRBV2	TRBJ2-1	TGTGCCAGCAGGTCGAGCGGGGCCGAGCAGTTCTTC	CASRSSGAEQFF
.	few	TRBV14	TRBJ1-5	TGTGCCAGCAGCCAAGATCGGGATCAGCCCCAGCATTTT	CASSQDRDQPQHF
.	few	TRBV19	TRBJ1-3	TGTGCCAGTAGTACCAGGGGTTCTGGAAACACCATATATTTT	CASSTRGSGNTIYF
TRBD1	.	TRBV2	TRBJ2-2	TGTGCCAGCTCGACAGGGGGCCACGGGGAGCTGTTTTTT	CASSTGGHGELFF
.	.	TRBV5-1	TRBJ1-1	TGCGCCAGCACCCTAGATCCGGGATTGAACACTGAAGCTTTCTTT	CASTLDPGLNTEAFF
TRBD2	.	TRBV29-1	TRBJ2-7	TGCAGCGTATTAAGCGGGAGTAGGAGCTACGAGCAGTACTTC	CSVLSGSRSYEQYF